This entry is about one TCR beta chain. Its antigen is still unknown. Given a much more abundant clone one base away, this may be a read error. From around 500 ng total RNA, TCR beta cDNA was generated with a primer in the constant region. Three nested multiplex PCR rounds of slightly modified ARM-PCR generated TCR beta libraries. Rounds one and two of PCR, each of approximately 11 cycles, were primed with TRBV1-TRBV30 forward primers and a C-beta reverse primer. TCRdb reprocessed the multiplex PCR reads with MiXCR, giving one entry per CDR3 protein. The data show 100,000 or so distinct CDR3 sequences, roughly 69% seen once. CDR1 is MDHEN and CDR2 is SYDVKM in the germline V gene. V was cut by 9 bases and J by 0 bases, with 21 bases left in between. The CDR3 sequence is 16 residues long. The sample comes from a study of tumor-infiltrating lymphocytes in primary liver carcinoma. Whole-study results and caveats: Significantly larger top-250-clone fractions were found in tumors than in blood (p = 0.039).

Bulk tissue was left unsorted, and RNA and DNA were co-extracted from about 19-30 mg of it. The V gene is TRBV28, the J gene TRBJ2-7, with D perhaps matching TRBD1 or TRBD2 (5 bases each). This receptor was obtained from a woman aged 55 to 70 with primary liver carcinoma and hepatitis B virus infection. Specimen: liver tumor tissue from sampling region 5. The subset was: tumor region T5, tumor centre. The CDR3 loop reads CARSCTRDGCSYEQYF. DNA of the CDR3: TGTGCCAGAAGCTGCACCCGGGACGGATGCTCCTACGAGCAGTACTTC.